The clone carrying this T cell receptor (beta chain) appeared a few times. Its target is unknown. The data were taken from a study of Tregs in tolerant kidney transplant recipients. Related graft donors supplied nonmyeloablative bone marrow transplants, and mixed chimerism was transient. Unstimulated Tregs (CD4+CD25+CD127-) and CD4+CD25- non-Tregs were sorted from PBMCs. General study results and limits: Some patients' samples used different primers over time, so nucleotide sequences weren't comparable. Few patients were studied, so findings need validation in larger groups.

Sequencing used immunoSEQ multiplex PCR; TCRdb keeps in-frame clones, though not all of them. The sample shows about 64,000 clones, approximately 89% of them seen only once. V dropped 1 base and J dropped 2 bases, with 9 bases sitting between them. The germline CDR1 and CDR2 sequences are SGDLS and YYNGEE. There are 14 residues in the CDR3. The origin of this receptor is a human patient who received a combined kidney and bone marrow transplant. The T cells may partly be graft donor cells. The V and J genes are TRBV9 and TRBJ2-5; no clear D. Source: CD4+ T cells from blood (PBMCs), taken 6 months after the transplant. The CDR3 nucleotides are TGTGCCAGCAGCGTAAACCCCCTACAAGAGACCCAGTACTTC. Translating it yields CASSVNPLQETQYF.